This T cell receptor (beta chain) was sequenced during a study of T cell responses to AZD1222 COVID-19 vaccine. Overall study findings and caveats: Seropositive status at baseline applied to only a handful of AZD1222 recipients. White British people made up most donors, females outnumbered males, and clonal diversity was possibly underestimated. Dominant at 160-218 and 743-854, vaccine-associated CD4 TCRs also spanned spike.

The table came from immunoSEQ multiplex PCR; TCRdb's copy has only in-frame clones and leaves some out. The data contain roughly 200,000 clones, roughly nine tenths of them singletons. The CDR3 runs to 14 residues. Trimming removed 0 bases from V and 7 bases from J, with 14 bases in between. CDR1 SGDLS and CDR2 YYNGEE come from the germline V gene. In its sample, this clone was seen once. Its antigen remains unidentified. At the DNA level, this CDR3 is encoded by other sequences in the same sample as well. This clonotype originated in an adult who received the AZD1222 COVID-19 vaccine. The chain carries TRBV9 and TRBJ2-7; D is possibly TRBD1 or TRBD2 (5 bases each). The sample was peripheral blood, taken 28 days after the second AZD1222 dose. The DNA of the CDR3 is TGTGCCAGCAGCGTAGGAGGGACCGACGGGGAGCAGTACTTC. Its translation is CASSVGGTDGEQYF. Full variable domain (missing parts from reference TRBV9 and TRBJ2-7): DSGVTQTPKHLITATGQRVTLRCSPRSGDLSVYWYQQSLDQGLQFLIQYYNGEERAKGNILERFSAQQFPDLHSELNLSSLELGDSALYFCASSVGGTDGEQYFGPGTRLTVT.